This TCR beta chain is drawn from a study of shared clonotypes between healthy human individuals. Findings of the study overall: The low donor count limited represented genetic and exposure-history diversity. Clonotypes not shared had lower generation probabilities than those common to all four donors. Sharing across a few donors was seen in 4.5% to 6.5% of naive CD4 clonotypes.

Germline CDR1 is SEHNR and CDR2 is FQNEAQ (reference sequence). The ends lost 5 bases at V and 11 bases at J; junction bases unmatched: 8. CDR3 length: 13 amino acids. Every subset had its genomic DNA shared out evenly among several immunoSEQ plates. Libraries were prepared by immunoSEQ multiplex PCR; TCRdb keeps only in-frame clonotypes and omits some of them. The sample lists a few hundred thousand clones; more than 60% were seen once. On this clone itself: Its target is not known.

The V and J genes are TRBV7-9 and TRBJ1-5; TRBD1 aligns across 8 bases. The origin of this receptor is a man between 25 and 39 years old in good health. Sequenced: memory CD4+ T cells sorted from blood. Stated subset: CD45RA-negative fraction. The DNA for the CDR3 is TGTGCCAGCAGCACAGGGACAGGTGGGTCCCAGCATTTT. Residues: CASSTGTGGSQHF.